This is a list of T cell receptor beta chains from one sample in a study of cytotoxic CD8 clonotypes in ibrutinib-treated CLL. Using immunoSEQ multiplex PCR, the repertoire was profiled, and TCRdb retains in-frame clones only, with some absent. The sample lists about 200,000 clones; just over 70% were seen once. Sample: PBMCs, taken after 12 months of ibrutinib treatment. The origin of the receptors is a human donor with chronic lymphocytic leukemia. CDR3s leave out the opening cysteine and the closing phenylalanine or tryptophan.

j_call | v_call | cdr3_aa
TRBJ2-1 | TRBV30 | AWTAGHSYNEQF
TRBJ2-2 | TRBV5-8 | ASKEANTGELF
TRBJ2-7 | TRBV2 | ASSEALGFVHEQY
TRBJ1-1 | TRBV4-1 | ASSSEAGEGTEAF
TRBJ2-7 | TRBV7-3 | ASSLDSGGEQY
TRBJ2-1 | TRBV14 | ASSRGTSGVNNEQF
TRBJ1-2 | TRBV4-3 | ASSQGDLGSYGYT
TRBJ2-7 | TRBV5-8 | ASSLLGQVGEQY
TRBJ2-3 | TRBV9 | ASSVAKGLAATSTDTQY
TRBJ2-3 | TRBV12-5 | ASGQSGGADTQY
TRBJ2-1 | TRBV7-3 | ASSSSGTGINEQF
TRBJ2-7 | TRBV5-6 | ASSLLAGVYEQY
TRBJ2-2 | TRBV7-2 | ASSLALGGQGELF
TRBJ2-1 | TRBV2 | ASSVGVSNEQF
TRBJ1-5 | TRBV7-8 | ASSLLQSNQPQH
TRBJ1-2 | TRBV6-5 | ASRRNGGDGYT